One and the same sample provided the 28 T cell receptor beta chains below, sequenced in a study of T cells in tumors after PD-1 blockade. Some clones are missing from TCRdb's copy, which holds only in-frame ones; the method was immunoSEQ multiplex PCR. The sample includes tens of thousands of clones, 55% to 80% of them seen just once. This specimen consisted of PBMCs, obtained after anti-PD-1 treatment. The receptors shown here come from a human donor with basal cell carcinoma.

This clone was recorded only once. The chain joins TRBV5-4 to TRBJ2-1; 11 bases align to TRBD2. Per germline, CDR1 SGHNT and CDR2 YYREEE (reference sequence). The CDR3 loop spans 14 amino acids. Trimming removed 3 bases from V and 7 bases from J; junction bases left unmatched: 3. As DNA, the CDR3 is TGTGCCAGCAGCTACCGGACTAGCGGGAATGAGCAGTTCTTC. Protein: CASSYRTSGNEQFF.

The V gene is TRBV23-1, the J gene TRBJ2-1; no reliable D call. TRBV23-1 is identified as an open reading frame with a role that is uncertain. V was shortened by 0 bases and J by 0 bases, with 9 bases between the two germline ends. The CDR3 length is 16 residues. For the CDR3, the DNA is TGCGCCAGCAGTCAATCACGCGGATTCTCCTACAATGAGCAGTTCTTC. It is translated as CASSQSRGFSYNEQFF.

The V and J genes are TRBV19 and TRBJ1-1; D not certain. The CDR3 covers 13 residues. Trimming removed 5 bases at V and 1 base at J, with 8 bases between. CDR1 is LNHDA, CDR2 SQIVND, per germline (reference sequence). The CDR3 protein is CASSPTENTEAFF. CDR3 in DNA: TGTGCCAGTAGTCCGACGGAGAACACTGAAGCTTTCTTT.

The chain recombines TRBV5-1 with TRBJ1-2; 11 positions match TRBD1. The CDR3 length is 14 residues. V was pared by 0 bases and J by 5 bases, with 0 bases of the junction left unmatched. The germline V gene has CDR1 SGHRS and CDR2 YFSETQ. The CDR3 nucleotides are TGCGCCAGCAGCTTGGGGGACAGGGGGTATGGCTACACCTTC. Protein: CASSLGDRGYGYTF. Drawing the rest from reference TRBV5-1 and TRBJ1-2, the complete variable domain is KAGVTQTPRYLIKTRGQQVTLSCSPISGHRSVSWYQQTPGQGLQFLFEYFSETQRNKGNFPGRFSGRQFSNSRSEMNVSTLELGDSALYLCASSLGDRGYGYTFGSGTRLTVV.

This chain links TRBV6-1 with TRBJ1-2; 7 nucleotides line up with TRBD1. V was clipped by 2 bases and J by 2 bases; unmatched bases: 5. Germline V CDR1 and CDR2: MNHNS, SASEGT. The CDR3 extends over 15 amino acids. The CDR3 DNA reads TGTGCCAGCAGTGAACTGAGACAGGGAAACTATGGCTACACCTTC. Its translation: CASSELRQGNYGYTF.

The chain is built from TRBV6-2 or TRBV6-3 and TRBJ2-7; 11 bases fit TRBD1. This CDR3 is 15 amino acids long. Looked up from germline, CDR1 is MNHEY and CDR2 is SVGEGT. After removal of 2 bases from V and 4 bases from J, the junction contained 4 bases not matched to a gene. CDR3 nucleotides: TGTGCCAGCAGTTACCTCGGACAGGGGGCATACGAGCAGTACTTC. Amino acid sequence: CASSYLGQGAYEQYF.

This clone was counted between two and nine times. The chain uses TRBV9 and TRBJ1-4; TRBD1 agrees at 8 bases. CDR1 SGDLS and CDR2 YYNGEE come from the germline V gene. The junction had 5 bases not matched to a gene; V was cut back by 0 bases and J by 4 bases. The CDR3 consists of 16 residues. CDR3 sequence: CASSVAGQGGNEKLFF. The CDR3 DNA is TGTGCCAGCAGCGTAGCCGGACAGGGAGGTAATGAAAAACTGTTTTTT.

This sequence joins TRBV4-3 and TRBJ2-1; 12 nucleotides agree with TRBD2. The junction had 8 bases not matched to a gene; V was cut back by 0 bases and J by 2 bases. Per germline, CDR1 LGHNA and CDR2 YSLEER. This CDR3 is built from 19 residues. CDR3 region: CASSQETSGGPGAYNEQFF. CDR3 nucleotide sequence: TGCGCCAGCAGCCAAGAGACTAGCGGGGGCCCCGGCGCCTACAATGAGCAGTTCTTC.

The CDR3 sequence is CASRVTGVDSPLHF. CDR3 coding DNA: TGTGCCAGCAGGGTGACAGGGGTAGATTCACCCCTCCACTTT. The V and J genes are TRBV2 and TRBJ1-6; 8 bases align to TRBD1. This CDR3 is 14 amino acids long. V was clipped by 6 bases and J by 8 bases; unmatched bases: 6. CDR1 is SNHLY, CDR2 FYNNEI, per germline.

By share, this clone counts as medium-sized. The chain employs TRBV9 and TRBJ1-2; D is perhaps TRBD1 (6 bases). Germline V gene sequence: CDR1 SGDLS, CDR2 YYNGEE. Trimming removed 4 bases from V and 3 bases from J, with 19 bases in between. This CDR3 comprises 16 residues. The CDR3 DNA reads TGTGCCAGCAGCCCGTCGACAGGTTTAAACGACTATGGCTACACCTTC. The encoded protein is CASSPSTGLNDYGYTF.

This rearrangement joins TRBV5-1 to TRBJ1-4; 8 nucleotides agree with TRBD1. V lost 4 bases, J lost 10 bases, and 39 bases stayed unmatched. The germline V gene has CDR1 SGHRS and CDR2 YFSETQ. CDR3 length: 24 amino acids. This chain's CDR3 is CASSALGDTQGARLWGQLTGKLFF. The CDR3 region has the DNA TGCGCCAGCAGCGCCTTGGGAGACACCCAGGGGGCGCGCTTGTGGGGCCAACTAACTGGAAAACTGTTTTTT. The variable domain in full, with the rest retrieved from reference TRBV5-1 and TRBJ1-4, is KAGVTQTPRYLIKTRGQQVTLSCSPISGHRSVSWYQQTPGQGLQFLFEYFSETQRNKGNFPGRFSGRQFSNSRSEMNVSTLELGDSALYLCASSALGDTQGARLWGQLTGKLFFGSGTQLSVL.

The chain joins TRBV7-8 to TRBJ1-2, with D possibly TRBD1 on 5 matching bases. Per the germline V gene, CDR1 is SGHVS and CDR2 is FQNEAQ. Trimming shortened V by 1 base and J by 2 bases, and 8 bases separated the two germline ends. The CDR3 is made up of 14 amino acids. Here the CDR3 DNA reads TGTGCCAGCAGCTTAGGGCGACAGAACTATGGCTACACCTTC. Translation: CASSLGRQNYGYTF.

This chain connects TRBV6-5 to TRBJ1-1; D not resolved. Trimming took off 5 bases at V and 6 bases at J, with 13 bases between the two ends. Germline V gene sequence: CDR1 MNHEY, CDR2 SVGAGI. This CDR3 region has 13 residues. The CDR3 reads CASSQRGDSEAFF. In DNA, the CDR3 is TGTGCCAGCAGTCAGCGGGGAGACTCTGAAGCTTTCTTT.

This chain joins TRBV7-6 and TRBJ2-5; no definite D call. This CDR3 is 15 amino acids long. CDR1 SGHVS and CDR2 FNYEAQ come from the germline V gene. V was trimmed by 3 bases and J by 1 base, leaving 12 bases between them. This CDR3 is CASSFSRSSQETQYF. DNA of the CDR3: TGTGCCAGCAGCTTCAGTAGATCAAGCCAAGAGACCCAGTACTTC.

The V and J genes are TRBV9 and TRBJ2-1; TRBD2 aligns across 10 bases. This CDR3 has 14 amino acids. V trimming: 4 bases; J trimming: 2 bases; junction bases outside the gene matches: 0. Germline V gene lookup returns CDR1 SGDLS and CDR2 YYNGEE. The DNA for the CDR3 is TGTGCCAGCAGCCTAGCGGGAGCCTACAATGAGCAGTTCTTC. Its protein is CASSLAGAYNEQFF.

V gene TRBV11-3 combines with J gene TRBJ2-6; a weak D match, TRBD1 (5 bases). V was clipped by 2 bases and J by 2 bases, with 7 bases between them. The CDR3 loop spans 15 amino acids. Germline CDR1 SGHNT, CDR2 YENEEA. The CDR3 loop is CASSLFRAGANVLTF. CDR3 coding DNA: TGTGCCAGCAGCTTATTCAGGGCTGGGGCCAACGTCCTGACTTTC.

CDR3 DNA sequence: TGTGCCAGCAGCGATCCCGGACAGGTTTATGGAAACACCATATATTTT. Translating it yields CASSDPGQVYGNTIYF. This sequence joins TRBV7-2 and TRBJ1-3, with 7 bases identical to TRBD1. The J segment lost 3 bases and the V segment lost 5 bases, leaving 10 bases of the junction unmatched. Germline V gene lookup returns CDR1 SGHTA and CDR2 FQGNSA. The CDR3 runs 16 residues. The variable domain in full, with the rest retrieved from reference TRBV7-2 and TRBJ1-3, is GAGVSQSPSNKVTEKGKDVELRCDPISGHTALYWYRQSLGQGLEFLIYFQGNSAPDKSGLPSDRFSAERTGGSVSTLTIQRTQQEDSAVYLCASSDPGQVYGNTIYFGEGSWLTVV.

Written as DNA, the CDR3 is TGTGCCACCGGACAGGGGTATTACGGCTACACCTTC. It specifies CATGQGYYGYTF. J is TRBJ1-2 and V is TRBV6-6, with TRBD1 matching over 9 bases. Losses at the gene ends were 10 bases for V and 8 bases for J; bases not matched to a gene: 8. The CDR3 is 12 amino acids. CDR1 is MNHNY and CDR2 is SVGAGI in the germline V gene (reference sequence).

DNA of the CDR3: TGTGCCAGTAGTAGAACCACGGGGGGGACCAGCACAGATACGCAGTATTTT. Encoded protein: CASSRTTGGTSTDTQYF. The chain employs TRBV19 and TRBJ2-3; TRBD2 agrees at 8 bases. Germline-derived CDR1 and CDR2 are LNHDA and SQIVND (reference sequence). Trimming cost V 4 bases and J 0 bases; bases outside gene matches: 9. The CDR3 totals 17 residues.

The V and J genes are TRBV2 and TRBJ2-2; 8 positions match TRBD2. Losses at the gene ends were 1 base for V and 7 bases for J; bases not matched to a gene: 8. Germline assignment: CDR1 SNHLY and CDR2 FYNNEI. The CDR3 covers 16 residues. The CDR3 coding sequence is TGTGCCAGCAGTGAAGACCGAGCGGGAGTGAGCGGGGAGCTGTTTTTT. It translates to CASSEDRAGVSGELFF.

V usage is TRBV7-8 and J usage is TRBJ2-3, with D perhaps assigned TRBD1 or TRBD2 (5 bases each). Looked up from germline, CDR1 is SGHVS and CDR2 is FQNEAQ. Trimming removed 5 bases at V and 5 bases at J, with 8 bases between. This CDR3 is built from 12 residues. Written as DNA, the CDR3 is TGTGCCAGCAGCCGGGACCTAGATACGCAGTATTTT. Translated: CASSRDLDTQYF.

This chain links TRBV5-5 with TRBJ2-3; 10 bases fit TRBD2. V was pared by 3 bases and J by 5 bases, with 9 bases of the junction left unmatched. This CDR3 region has 16 residues. Germline lookup yields CDR1 SGHKS and CDR2 YYEKEE (reference sequence). The CDR3 DNA reads TGTGCCAGCAGCTCACTAGCGGGGACGAGAGTAGATACGCAGTATTTT. The encoded protein is CASSSLAGTRVDTQYF.

This chain links TRBV7-9 with TRBJ1-2; weak D call: TRBD1 (5 bases). Trimming removed 1 base at V and 4 bases at J, with 16 bases between. The germline V gene encodes CDR1 SEHNR and CDR2 FQNEAQ (reference sequence). The CDR3 consists of 16 residues. CDR3: CASSLGPLGTGYGYTF. CDR3 sequence (DNA): TGTGCCAGCAGCTTAGGCCCCTTGGGGACGGGCTATGGCTACACCTTC.

The rearrangement links TRBV15 to TRBJ1-3; D call uncertain. V was shortened by 0 bases and J by 0 bases, with 9 bases between the two germline ends. Germline CDR1 reads LNHNV; CDR2 reads YYDKDF (reference sequence). This CDR3 has 16 amino acids. The DNA for the CDR3 is TGTGCCACCAGCAGAGATCCCGGCTTCTCTGGAAACACCATATATTTT. It encodes CATSRDPGFSGNTIYF.

The DNA for the CDR3 is TGTGCCAGCAGCTCATGGACTAGTCTGGATACGCAGTATTTT. Encoded protein: CASSSWTSLDTQYF. The rearrangement joins TRBV7-2 to TRBJ2-3; 7 positions agree with TRBD2. The trim removed 4 bases at V and 6 bases at J, leaving 7 bases unmatched. This CDR3 has 14 amino acids. From germline, CDR1 is SGHTA and CDR2 FQGNSA.

The genes are TRBV9 and TRBJ2-1, with D hard to call. CDR3 length: 13 amino acids. CDR1 is SGDLS and CDR2 is YYNGEE in the germline V gene. Trimming took off 0 bases at V and 5 bases at J, with 6 bases between the two ends. CDR3 nucleotides: TGTGCCAGCAGCGTAGGCCAGCACAATGAGCAGTTCTTC. Amino acids: CASSVGQHNEQFF.

This CDR3 reads CASSSPPGFEQYF. The CDR3 bases are TGTGCCAGCAGCTCCCCCCCGGGGTTCGAGCAGTACTTC. The chain carries TRBV7-8 and TRBJ2-7; D may be TRBD2 (5 bases). Trimming pared 4 bases from V and 6 bases from J, leaving 13 bases between. The germline CDR1 and CDR2 sequences are SGHVS and FQNEAQ. This CDR3 is built from 13 residues.

The rearrangement joins TRBV30 to TRBJ2-7; tentatively, D is TRBD2 (6 bases). V was trimmed by 0 bases and J by 3 bases, leaving 6 bases between them. CDR1 is GTSNPN, CDR2 SVGIG, per germline (reference sequence). The CDR3 has 12 amino acids. This chain's CDR3 is CAWSVGGYEQYF. CDR3 in DNA: TGTGCCTGGAGTGTGGGGGGCTACGAGCAGTACTTC.